This T cell receptor (beta chain) originates from a study of response to subunit inactivated influenza vaccine. A word on this clonotype: The antigen remains unidentified.

Study conclusions and caveats: After each seasonal influenza vaccination, few new T cells are recruited, the authors suggested.

Germline-derived CDR1 and CDR2 are SGHRS and YFSETQ. The CDR3 is 14 residues long. The V segment lost 4 bases and the J segment 7 bases; nucleotides outside the gene matches: 10. One entry per CDR3 protein, called by TCRdb with MiXCR from the RT-PCR reads. The table records almost 250,000 distinct CDR3 sequences, about 12% of them present only once. V and J are TRBV5-1 and TRBJ2-5, with TRBD2 identical over 7 bases. The clonotype originates from a man aged 50-60 years who received an inactivated influenza vaccine. This specimen was non-naive T cells sorted from PBMCs, taken 14 to 15 days before vaccination. The CDR3 loop reads CASSGTSDEWTQYF. The CDR3 DNA follows: TGCGCCAGCAGCGGAACTAGCGACGAGTGGACCCAGTACTTC.